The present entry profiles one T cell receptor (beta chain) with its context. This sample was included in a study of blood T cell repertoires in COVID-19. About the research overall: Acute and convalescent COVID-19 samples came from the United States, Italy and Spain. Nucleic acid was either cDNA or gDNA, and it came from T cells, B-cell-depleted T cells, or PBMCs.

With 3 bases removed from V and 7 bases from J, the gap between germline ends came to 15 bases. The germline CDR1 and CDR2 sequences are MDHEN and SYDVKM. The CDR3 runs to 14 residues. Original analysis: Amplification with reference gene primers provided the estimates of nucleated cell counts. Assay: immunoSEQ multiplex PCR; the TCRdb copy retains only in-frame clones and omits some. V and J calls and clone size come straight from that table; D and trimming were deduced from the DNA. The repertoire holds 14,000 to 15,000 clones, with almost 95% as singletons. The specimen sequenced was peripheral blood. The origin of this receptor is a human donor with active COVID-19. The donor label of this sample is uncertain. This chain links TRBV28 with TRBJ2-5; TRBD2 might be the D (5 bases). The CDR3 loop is CASSFSGTSGTQYF. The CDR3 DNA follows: TGTGCCAGCAGTTTCAGCGGTACTTCGGGGACCCAGTACTTC.